This T cell receptor (beta chain) was sequenced during a study of post-analysis software for immune sequencing data. Study-level background: Disease courses included relapsing-remitting, secondary progressive and progressive-relapsing multiple sclerosis.

V was clipped by 3 bases and J by 1 base; unmatched bases: 6. CDR1 and CDR2 (germline): SGHDT, YYEEEE. This CDR3 has 16 amino acids. The study, taken as a whole, reports: Significantly decreased normalized Chao1 diversity was recorded for multiple sclerosis patients relative to controls. TRBV5-6, TRBV5-1 and TRBV20-1 were among roughly five TRBV segments more frequent in patients than controls. Those samples that were prepared in the same batch co-clustered strongly by F measure.

Tagging with unique molecular identifiers was a feature of the TCR beta cDNA libraries. T cells numbering roughly 1 to 11 million yielded cDNA molecules that totaled some 500,000. MiXCR, run by TCRdb on the PCR reads, gives a single entry per CDR3 protein. Of roughly 700,000 distinct CDR3 sequences detected, about 27% appear once; the ten largest clones hold more than 0.45%. This clonotype showed up just a few times. Its specificity is unknown. This TCR came from a girl between 5 and 17 years old with multiple sclerosis. The sample comprised blood. The V gene is TRBV5-6, the J gene TRBJ2-5; 10 bases match TRBD1. The CDR3, as DNA: TGTGCCAGCAGCTCATTCAGGACAGGGGGCCAAGAGACCCAGTACTTC. This sequence encodes CASSSFRTGGQETQYF.